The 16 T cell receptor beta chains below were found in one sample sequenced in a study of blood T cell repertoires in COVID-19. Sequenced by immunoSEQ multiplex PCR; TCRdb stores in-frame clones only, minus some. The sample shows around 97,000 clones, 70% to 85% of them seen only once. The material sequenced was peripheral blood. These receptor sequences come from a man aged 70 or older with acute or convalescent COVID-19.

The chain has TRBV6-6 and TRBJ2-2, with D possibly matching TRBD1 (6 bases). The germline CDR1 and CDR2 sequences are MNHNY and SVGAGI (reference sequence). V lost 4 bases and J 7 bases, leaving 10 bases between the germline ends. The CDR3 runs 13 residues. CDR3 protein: CASSSRGNGELFF. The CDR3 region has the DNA TGTGCCAGCAGTTCCAGGGGAAACGGGGAGCTGTTTTTT.

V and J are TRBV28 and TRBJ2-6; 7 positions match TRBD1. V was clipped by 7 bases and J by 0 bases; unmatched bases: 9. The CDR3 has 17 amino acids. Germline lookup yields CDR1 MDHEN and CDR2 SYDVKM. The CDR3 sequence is CASNTVTGVSGANVLTF. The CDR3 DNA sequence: TGTGCCAGCAATACCGTTACAGGGGTCTCTGGGGCCAACGTCCTGACTTTC.

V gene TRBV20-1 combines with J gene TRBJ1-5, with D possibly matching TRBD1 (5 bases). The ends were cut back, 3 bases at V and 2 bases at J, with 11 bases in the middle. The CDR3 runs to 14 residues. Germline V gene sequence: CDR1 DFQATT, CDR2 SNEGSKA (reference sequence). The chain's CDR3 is CSASSGGGNQPQHF. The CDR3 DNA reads TGCAGTGCTAGTAGTGGGGGGGGCAATCAGCCCCAGCATTTT.

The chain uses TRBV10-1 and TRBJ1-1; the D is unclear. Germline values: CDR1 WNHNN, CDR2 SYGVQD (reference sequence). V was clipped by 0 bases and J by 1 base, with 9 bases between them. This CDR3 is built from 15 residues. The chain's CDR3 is CASSESVRGNTEAFF. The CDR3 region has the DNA TGCGCCAGCAGTGAGTCCGTACGGGGGAACACTGAAGCTTTCTTT.

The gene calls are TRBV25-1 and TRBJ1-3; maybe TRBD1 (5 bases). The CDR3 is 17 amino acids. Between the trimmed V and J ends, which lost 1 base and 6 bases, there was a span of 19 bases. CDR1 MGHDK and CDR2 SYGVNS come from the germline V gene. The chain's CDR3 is CASSEFYVTVTPNTIYF. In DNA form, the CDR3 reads TGTGCCAGCAGTGAATTTTATGTGACAGTTACTCCAAACACCATATATTTT.

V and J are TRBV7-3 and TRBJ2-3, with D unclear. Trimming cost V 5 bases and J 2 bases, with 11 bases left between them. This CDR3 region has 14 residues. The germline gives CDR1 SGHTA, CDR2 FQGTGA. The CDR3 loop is CASSLGSFTDTQYF. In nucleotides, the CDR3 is TGTGCCAGCAGCCTAGGTTCGTTCACAGATACGCAGTATTTT.

The DNA for the CDR3 is TGTGCCTGGAGTGTACTGGAGCGAGACAATGAGCAGTTCTTC. Encoded protein: CAWSVLERDNEQFF. The rearrangement joins TRBV30 to TRBJ2-1; unclear D gene. Trimming stripped 0 bases from V and 5 bases from J, with 11 bases between. Per the germline V gene, CDR1 is GTSNPN and CDR2 is SVGIG (reference sequence). The CDR3 contains 14 residues. Using reference TRBV30 and TRBJ2-1 for the parts outside the CDR3, the full variable domain is SQTIHQWPATLVQPVGSPLSLECTVEGTSNPNLYWYRQAAGRGLQLLFYSVGIGQISSEVPQNLSASRPQDRQFILSSKKLLLSDSGFYLCAWSVLERDNEQFFGPGTRLTVL.

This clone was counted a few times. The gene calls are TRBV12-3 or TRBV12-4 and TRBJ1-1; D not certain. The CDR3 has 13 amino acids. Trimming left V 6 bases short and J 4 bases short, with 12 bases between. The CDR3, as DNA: TGTGCCAGCAGGTTTTCCCTAGCCACTGAAGCTTTCTTT. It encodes CASRFSLATEAFF.

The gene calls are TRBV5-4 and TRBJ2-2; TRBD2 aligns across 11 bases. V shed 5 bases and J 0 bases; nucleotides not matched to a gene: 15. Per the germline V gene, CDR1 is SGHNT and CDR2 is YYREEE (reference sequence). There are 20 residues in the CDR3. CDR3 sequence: CASSREAGLAGGSNTGELFF. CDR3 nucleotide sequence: TGTGCCAGCAGTCGAGAAGCGGGGCTAGCGGGGGGATCGAACACCGGGGAGCTGTTTTTT.

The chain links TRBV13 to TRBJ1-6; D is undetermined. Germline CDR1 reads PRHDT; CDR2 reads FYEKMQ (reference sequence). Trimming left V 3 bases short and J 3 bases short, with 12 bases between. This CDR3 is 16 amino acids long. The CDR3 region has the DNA TGTGCCAGCAGCTTCAATCCCGGGGACTATAATTCACCCCTCCACTTT. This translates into CASSFNPGDYNSPLHF.

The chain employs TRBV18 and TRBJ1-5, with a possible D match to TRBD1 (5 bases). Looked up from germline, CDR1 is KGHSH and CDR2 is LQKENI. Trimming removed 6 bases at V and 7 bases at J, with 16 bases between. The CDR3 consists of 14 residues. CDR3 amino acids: CASSPGAGQQPQHF. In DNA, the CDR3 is TGTGCCAGCTCCCCGGGTGCAGGGCAACAGCCCCAGCATTTT.

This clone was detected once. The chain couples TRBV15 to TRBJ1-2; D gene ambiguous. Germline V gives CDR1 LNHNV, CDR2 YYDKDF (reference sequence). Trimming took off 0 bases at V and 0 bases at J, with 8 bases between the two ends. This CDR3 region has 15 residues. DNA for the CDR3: TGTGCCACCAGCAGAGATCTCCAGACTAACTATGGCTACACCTTC. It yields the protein CATSRDLQTNYGYTF.

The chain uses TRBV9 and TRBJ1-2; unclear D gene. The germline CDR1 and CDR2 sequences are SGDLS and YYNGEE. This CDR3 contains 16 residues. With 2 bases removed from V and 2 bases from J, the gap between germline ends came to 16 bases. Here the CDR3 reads CASSVRSLAGNYGYTF. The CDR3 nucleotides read TGTGCCAGCAGCGTTCGTTCCCTGGCAGGCAACTATGGCTACACCTTC.

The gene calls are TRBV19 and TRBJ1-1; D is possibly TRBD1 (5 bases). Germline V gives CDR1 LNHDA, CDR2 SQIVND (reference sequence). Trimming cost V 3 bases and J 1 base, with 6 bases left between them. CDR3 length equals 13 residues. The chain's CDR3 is CASSIGANTEAFF. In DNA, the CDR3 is TGTGCCAGTAGTATTGGGGCGAACACTGAAGCTTTCTTT.

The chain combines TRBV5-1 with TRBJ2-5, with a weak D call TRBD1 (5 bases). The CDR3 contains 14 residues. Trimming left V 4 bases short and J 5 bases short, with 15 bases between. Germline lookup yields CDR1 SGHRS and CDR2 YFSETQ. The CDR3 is CASSQGGAMETQYF. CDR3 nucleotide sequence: TGCGCCAGCAGCCAAGGTGGGGCAATGGAGACCCAGTACTTC.

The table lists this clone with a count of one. The DNA for the CDR3 is TGTGCCAGTAGTATGTCCGGGACAGGGAGCACAGATACGCAGTATTTT. This sequence encodes CASSMSGTGSTDTQYF. The gene calls are TRBV19 and TRBJ2-3; 9 bases fit TRBD1. J gave up 0 bases and V 3 bases, and 4 bases lay outside the gene matches. This CDR3 is built from 16 residues. The germline V gene encodes CDR1 LNHDA and CDR2 SQIVND (reference sequence).